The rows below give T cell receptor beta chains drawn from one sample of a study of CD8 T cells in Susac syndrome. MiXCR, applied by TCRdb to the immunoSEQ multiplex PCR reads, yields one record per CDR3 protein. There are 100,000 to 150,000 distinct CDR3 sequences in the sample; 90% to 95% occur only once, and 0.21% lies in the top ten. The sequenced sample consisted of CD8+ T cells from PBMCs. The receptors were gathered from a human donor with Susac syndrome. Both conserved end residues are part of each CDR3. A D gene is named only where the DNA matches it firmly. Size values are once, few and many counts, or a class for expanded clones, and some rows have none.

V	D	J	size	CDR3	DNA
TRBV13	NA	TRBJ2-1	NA	CASSLPLRDSGYNEQFF	TGTGCCAGCAGCTTACCCCTGCGAGATTCAGGTTACAATGAGCAGTTCTTC
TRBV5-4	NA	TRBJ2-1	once	CASSLYGSSYNEQFF	TGTGCCAGCAGCTTGTACGGGAGCTCCTACAATGAGCAGTTCTTC
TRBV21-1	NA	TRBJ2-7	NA	CASSNLRKGSYEQYF	TGTGCCAGCAGCAATCTCCGGAAGGGCTCCTACGAGCAGTACTTC
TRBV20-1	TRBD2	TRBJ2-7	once	CSARDVSGSTYEQYF	TGCAGTGCTAGAGACGTTAGCGGGAGTACCTACGAGCAGTACTTC
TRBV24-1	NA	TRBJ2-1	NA	CATSDQTAREQFF	TGTGCCACCAGTGACCAAACAGCCCGGGAGCAGTTCTTC
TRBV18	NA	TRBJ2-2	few	CASSPTGELFF	TGTGCCAGCTCTCCAACCGGGGAGCTGTTTTTT
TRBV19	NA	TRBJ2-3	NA	CASSISGADTQYF	TGTGCCAGTAGTATTTCAGGGGCGGATACGCAGTATTTT
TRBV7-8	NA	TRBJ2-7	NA	CASSFGRGGEQYF	TGTGCCAGCAGCTTTGGCAGGGGTGGCGAGCAGTACTTC
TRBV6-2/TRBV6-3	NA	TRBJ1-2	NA	CASSYSIEGGGYTF	TGTGCCAGCAGTTACTCGATAGAGGGCGGAGGCTACACCTTC
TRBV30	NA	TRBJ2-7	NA	CACSGDTQYEQYF	TGTGCCTGCAGTGGGGACACCCAATACGAGCAGTACTTC
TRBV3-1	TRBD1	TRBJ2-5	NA	CASSQDGQGEETQYF	TGTGCCAGCAGCCAAGACGGACAGGGTGAAGAGACCCAGTACTTC
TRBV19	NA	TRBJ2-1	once	CASSIQGQDNNEQFF	TGTGCCAGTAGTATACAGGGGCAGGACAACAATGAGCAGTTCTTC
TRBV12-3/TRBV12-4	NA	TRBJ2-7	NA	CASSPVSPDYPPYEQYF	TGTGCCAGCAGCCCTGTTAGTCCGGACTACCCGCCCTACGAGCAGTACTTC
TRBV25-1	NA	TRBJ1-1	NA	CASSEGGTGAFF	TGTGCCAGCAGTGAAGGAGGGACGGGAGCTTTCTTT
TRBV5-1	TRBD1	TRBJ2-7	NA	CASSTELVWTGYEQYF	TGCGCCAGCAGTACCGAACTAGTCTGGACAGGCTACGAGCAGTACTTC
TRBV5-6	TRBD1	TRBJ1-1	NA	CASSGTGTGNTEAFF	TGTGCCAGCAGCGGAACCGGGACAGGGAACACTGAAGCTTTCTTT
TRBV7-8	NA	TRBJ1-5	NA	CASSSNRDSNQPQHF	TGTGCCAGCAGCTCAAACAGGGACAGCAATCAGCCCCAGCATTTT
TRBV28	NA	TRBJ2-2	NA	CASSWGPNTGELFF	TGTGCCAGCAGTTGGGGACCAAACACCGGGGAGCTGTTTTTT
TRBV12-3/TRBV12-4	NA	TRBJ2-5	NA	CASSFRGSLETQYF	TGTGCCAGCAGTTTTCGGGGGAGTCTCGAGACCCAGTACTTC
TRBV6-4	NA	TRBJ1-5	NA	CASSEASNQPQHF	TGTGCCAGCAGTGAGGCCAGTAACCAGCCCCAGCATTTT
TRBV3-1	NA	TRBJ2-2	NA	CASSQGQGGELFF	TGTGCCAGCAGCCAAGGTCAAGGCGGGGAGCTGTTTTTT
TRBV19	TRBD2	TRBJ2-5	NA	CASGRSGGDLETQYF	TGTGCCAGCGGTCGTAGCGGGGGGGATCTCGAGACCCAGTACTTC
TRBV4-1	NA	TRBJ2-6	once	CASSPGQGANVLTF	TGCGCCAGCAGCCCCGGACAGGGGGCCAACGTCCTGACTTTC
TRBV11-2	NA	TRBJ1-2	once	CASSLWGAPPYGYTF	TGTGCCAGCAGCTTATGGGGGGCGCCTCCCTATGGCTACACCTTC
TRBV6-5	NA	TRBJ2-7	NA	CASSHVRGSYEQYF	TGTGCCAGCAGCCACGTAAGGGGATCCTACGAGCAGTACTTC
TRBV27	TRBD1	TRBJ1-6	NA	CASSSRQGYSPLHF	TGTGCCAGCAGTTCCCGACAGGGGTATTCACCCCTCCACTTT
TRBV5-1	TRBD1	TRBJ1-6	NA	CASSLPTGGGNSPLHF	TGCGCCAGCAGCCTCCCGACAGGGGGAGGTAATTCACCCCTCCACTTT
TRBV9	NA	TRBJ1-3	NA	CASSQGTQSSGNTIYF	TGTGCCAGCAGCCAGGGGACACAAAGTTCGGGAAACACCATATATTTT
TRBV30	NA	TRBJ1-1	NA	CAWIGISGTEAFF	TGTGCCTGGATCGGGATTTCGGGCACTGAAGCTTTCTTT
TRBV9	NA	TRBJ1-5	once	CARPLQIGTNDSNQPQHF	TGTGCCAGACCTCTTCAGATTGGGACAAACGATAGCAATCAGCCCCAGCATTTT
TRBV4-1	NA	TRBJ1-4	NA	CASSQLEGANEKLFF	TGCGCCAGCAGCCAATTAGAGGGAGCTAATGAAAAACTGTTTTTT
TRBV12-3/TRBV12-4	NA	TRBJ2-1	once	CASSSILLGLQFF	TGTGCCAGCAGTTCCATATTGCTCGGACTGCAGTTCTTC
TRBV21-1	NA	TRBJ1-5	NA	CASTYLLSVPFADQPQHF	TGTGCCAGCACTTATCTTTTATCGGTACCCTTTGCCGATCAGCCCCAGCATTTT